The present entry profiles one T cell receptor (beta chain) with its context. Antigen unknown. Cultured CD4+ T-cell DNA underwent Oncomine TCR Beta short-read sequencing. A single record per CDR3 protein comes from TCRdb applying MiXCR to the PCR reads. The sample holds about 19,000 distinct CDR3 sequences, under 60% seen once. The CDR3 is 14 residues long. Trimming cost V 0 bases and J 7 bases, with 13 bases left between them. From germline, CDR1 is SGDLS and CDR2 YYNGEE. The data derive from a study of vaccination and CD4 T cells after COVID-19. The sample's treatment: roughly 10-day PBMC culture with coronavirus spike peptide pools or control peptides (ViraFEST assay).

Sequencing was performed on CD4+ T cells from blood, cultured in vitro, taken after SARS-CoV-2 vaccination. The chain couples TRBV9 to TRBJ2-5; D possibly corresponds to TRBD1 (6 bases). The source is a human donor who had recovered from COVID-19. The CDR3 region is CASSVGTGSVTQYF. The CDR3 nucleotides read TGTGCCAGCAGCGTAGGCACAGGGTCTGTGACCCAGTACTTC.